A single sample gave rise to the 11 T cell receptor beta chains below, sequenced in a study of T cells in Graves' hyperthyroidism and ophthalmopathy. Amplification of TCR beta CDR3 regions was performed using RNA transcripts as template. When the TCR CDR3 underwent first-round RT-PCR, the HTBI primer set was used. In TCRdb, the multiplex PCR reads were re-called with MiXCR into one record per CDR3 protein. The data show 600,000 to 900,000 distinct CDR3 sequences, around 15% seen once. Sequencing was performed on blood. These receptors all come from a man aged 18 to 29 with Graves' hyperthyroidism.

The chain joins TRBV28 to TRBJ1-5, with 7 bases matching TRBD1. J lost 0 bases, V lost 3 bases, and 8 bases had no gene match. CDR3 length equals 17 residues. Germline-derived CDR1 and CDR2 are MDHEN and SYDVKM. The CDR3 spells CASSLRTGRYSNQPQHF. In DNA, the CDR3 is TGTGCCAGCAGTTTGCGGACAGGACGGTATAGCAATCAGCCCCAGCATTTT.

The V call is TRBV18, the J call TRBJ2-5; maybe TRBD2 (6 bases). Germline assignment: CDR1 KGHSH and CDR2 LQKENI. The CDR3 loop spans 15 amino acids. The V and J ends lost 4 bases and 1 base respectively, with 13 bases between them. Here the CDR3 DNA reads TGTGCCAGCTCACGGGGGGTCTTCGGCCAAGAGACCCAGTACTTC. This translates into CASSRGVFGQETQYF.

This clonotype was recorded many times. The CDR3 coding sequence is TGTGCCAGCAGTTTAGGTGGGGGACGGACCCAGTACTTC. It codes for CASSLGGGRTQYF. The gene calls are TRBV12-3 or TRBV12-4 and TRBJ2-5; D may be TRBD1 or TRBD2 (5 bases each). This CDR3 has 13 amino acids. The ends were cut back, 1 base at V and 7 bases at J, with 10 bases in the middle.

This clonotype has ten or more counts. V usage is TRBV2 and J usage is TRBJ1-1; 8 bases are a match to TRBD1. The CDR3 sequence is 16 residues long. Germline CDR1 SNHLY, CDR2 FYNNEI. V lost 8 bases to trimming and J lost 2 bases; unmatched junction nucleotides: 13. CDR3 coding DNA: TGTGCCAGCGGGGAGGACAGGGCGACTTTCAACACTGAAGCTTTCTTT. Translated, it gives CASGEDRATFNTEAFF. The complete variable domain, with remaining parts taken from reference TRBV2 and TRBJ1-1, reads EPEVTQTPSHQVTQMGQEVILRCVPISNHLYFYWYRQILGQKVEFLVSFYNNEISEKSEIFDDQFSVERPDGSNFTLKIRSTKLEDSAMYFCASGEDRATFNTEAFFGQGTRLTVV.

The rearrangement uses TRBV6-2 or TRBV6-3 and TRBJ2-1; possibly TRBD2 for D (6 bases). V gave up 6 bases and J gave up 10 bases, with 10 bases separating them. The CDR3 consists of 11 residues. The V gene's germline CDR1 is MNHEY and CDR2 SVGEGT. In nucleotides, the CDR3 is TGTGCCAGCAGGGGTGGGGGGGAGCAGTTCTTC. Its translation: CASRGGGEQFF.

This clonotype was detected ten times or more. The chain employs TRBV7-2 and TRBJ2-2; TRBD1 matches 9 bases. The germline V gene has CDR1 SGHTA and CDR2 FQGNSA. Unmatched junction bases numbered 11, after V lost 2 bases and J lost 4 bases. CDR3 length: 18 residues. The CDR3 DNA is TGTGCCAGCAGCTTACAGGGGTCGGGACAGGGACTCACCGGGGAGCTGTTTTTT. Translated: CASSLQGSGQGLTGELFF.

This chain's CDR3 is CASSRTGQNQPQHF. The CDR3 DNA sequence: TGTGCCAGCAGCCGGACAGGGCAAAATCAGCCCCAGCATTTT. The V gene is TRBV7-9, the J gene TRBJ1-5; 8 nucleotides align to TRBD1. CDR1 and CDR2 (germline): SEHNR, FQNEAQ (reference sequence). This CDR3 has 14 residues. J gave up 4 bases and V 5 bases, and 4 bases lay outside the gene matches.

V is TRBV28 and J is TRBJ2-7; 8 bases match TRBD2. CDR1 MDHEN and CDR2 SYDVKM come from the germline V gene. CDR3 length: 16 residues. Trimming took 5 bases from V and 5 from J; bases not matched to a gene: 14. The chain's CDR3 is CASSPHWASGSHEQYF. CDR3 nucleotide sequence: TGTGCCAGCAGTCCCCATTGGGCTAGCGGGTCACACGAGCAGTACTTC.

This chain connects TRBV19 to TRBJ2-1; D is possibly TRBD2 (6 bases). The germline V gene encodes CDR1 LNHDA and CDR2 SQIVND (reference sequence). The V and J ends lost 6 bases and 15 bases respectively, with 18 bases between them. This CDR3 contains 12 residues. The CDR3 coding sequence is TGTGCCAGTAGCAAGAACCGGGACTTAACGTTCTTC. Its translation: CASSKNRDLTFF.

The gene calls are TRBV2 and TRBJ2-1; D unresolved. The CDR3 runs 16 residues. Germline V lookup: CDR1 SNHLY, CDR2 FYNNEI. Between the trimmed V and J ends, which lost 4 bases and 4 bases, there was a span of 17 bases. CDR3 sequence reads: CASSGLRGPRYNEQFF. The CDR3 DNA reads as TGTGCCAGCAGTGGTCTCCGCGGCCCTAGATACAATGAGCAGTTCTTC.

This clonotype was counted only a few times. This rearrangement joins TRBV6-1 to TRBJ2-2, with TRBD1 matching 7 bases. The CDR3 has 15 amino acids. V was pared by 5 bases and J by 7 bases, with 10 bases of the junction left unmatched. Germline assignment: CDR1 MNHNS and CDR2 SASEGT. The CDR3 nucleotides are TGTGCCAGCAGTCCCCGACAGGGTTATATCGGGGAGCTGTTTTTT. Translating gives CASSPRQGYIGELFF.